The 5 T cell receptor beta chains reported below all come from one sample, sequenced in a study of OX40 agonist ivuxolimab in advanced cancers. Clones were read by immunoSEQ multiplex PCR, and TCRdb kept only the in-frame ones, dropping some. The data show more than 40,000 clones, around four fifths seen once. Sequencing was performed on CD4+ or CD8+ T cells sorted from blood, taken in a trial of the OX40 agonist ivuxolimab. Source of these receptors: an adult with an advanced solid tumor such as melanoma, head and neck, liver or kidney cancer.

This chain connects TRBV27 to TRBJ2-2; D possibly uses TRBD1 or TRBD2 (5 bases each). The germline gives CDR1 MNHEY, CDR2 SMNVEV (reference sequence). CDR3 length: 15 amino acids. V shed 4 bases and J shed 1 base, with 10 bases lying between them. The CDR3 here is CASSSYGGNTGELFF. The CDR3 bases are TGTGCCAGCAGTTCATATGGGGGGAACACCGGGGAGCTGTTTTTT.

The gene calls are TRBV6-1 and TRBJ1-5; the D gene is possibly TRBD1 (5 bases). CDR3 length equals 15 residues. Germline V gives CDR1 MNHNS, CDR2 SASEGT. The V and J ends lost 2 bases and 2 bases respectively, with 10 bases between them. CDR3 residues: CASSERRGGNQPQHF. CDR3 nucleotide sequence: TGTGCCAGCAGTGAACGGCGGGGGGGCAATCAGCCCCAGCATTTT.

The chain joins TRBV5-1 to TRBJ2-7; 8 bases align to TRBD1. Germline V CDR1 and CDR2: SGHRS, YFSETQ. Trimming cost V 4 bases and J 6 bases; bases outside gene matches: 3. The CDR3 is 12 amino acids. The CDR3 DNA reads as TGCGCCAGCAGCCAGGACAGGGTCGAGCAGTACTTC. Encoded protein: CASSQDRVEQYF.

The rearrangement links TRBV11-3 to TRBJ2-7; 10 bases agree with TRBD1. Looked up from germline, CDR1 is SGHNT and CDR2 is YENEEA. CDR3 length: 16 amino acids. V shed 6 bases, J shed 2 bases, and the junction held 10 bases outside the gene matches. CDR3: CASRGRGTGDPYEQYF. In DNA form, the CDR3 reads TGTGCCAGCAGAGGGCGCGGGACAGGGGACCCCTACGAGCAGTACTTC. Supplemented by reference TRBV11-3 and TRBJ2-7, the full variable domain reads EAGVVQSPRYKIIEKKQPVAFWCNPISGHNTLYWYLQNLGQGPELLIRYENEEAVDDSQLPKDRFSAERLKGVDSTLKIQPAELGDSAVYLCASRGRGTGDPYEQYFGPGTRLTVT.

This clone was detected only once. This chain connects TRBV6-4 to TRBJ2-7; 15 bases agree with TRBD2. J gave up 2 bases and V 5 bases, and 4 bases lay outside the gene matches. The CDR3 length is 16 residues. Germline loops: CDR1 MRHNA, CDR2 SNTAGT. The DNA of the CDR3 is TGTGCCAGCAGTCCGGGACTAGCGGGGGGACCCTACGAGCAGTACTTC. Translated: CASSPGLAGGPYEQYF.